Presented here are 16 T cell receptor beta chains from one specimen sequenced in a study of neoadjuvant anti-PD-1 for oral cavity cancer. Measured with immunoSEQ multiplex PCR; TCRdb has only the in-frame clones, and not every one. The sample has 15,000 to 20,000 clones, about 67% seen once. The sequencing here drew on PBMCs, taken before nivolumab (anti-PD-1) treatment. Receptor source: a person aged 35-79 years with oral cavity squamous cell carcinoma.

The chain combines TRBV2 with TRBJ2-3; 7 bases fit TRBD2. The CDR3 totals 17 residues. After removal of 7 bases from V and 0 bases from J, the junction contained 13 bases not matched to a gene. Germline-derived CDR1 and CDR2 are SNHLY and FYNNEI. CDR3 in DNA: TGTGCCAGCAAGGGGAGGGAGGGCACCATTAGCACAGATACGCAGTATTTT. The encoded protein is CASKGREGTISTDTQYF. The entire variable domain, with the rest obtained from reference TRBV2 and TRBJ2-3, is as follows: EPEVTQTPSHQVTQMGQEVILRCVPISNHLYFYWYRQILGQKVEFLVSFYNNEISEKSEIFDDQFSVERPDGSNFTLKIRSTKLEDSAMYFCASKGREGTISTDTQYFGPGTRLTVL.

The chain carries TRBV6-5 and TRBJ2-6, with D possibly matching TRBD1 (6 bases). The CDR3 contains 15 residues. The V end was cut by 6 bases, the J end by 4 bases, with 13 bases between. CDR1 and CDR2 from the germline V gene are MNHEY and SVGAGI. The CDR3 spells CASRTTGPGANVLTF. In DNA, the CDR3 is TGTGCCAGCAGGACCACAGGGCCCGGGGCCAACGTCCTGACTTTC.

This clone was found once. The chain couples TRBV10-3 to TRBJ2-2; D may correspond to TRBD1 or TRBD2 (5 bases each). Trimming took off 8 bases at V and 1 base at J, with 14 bases between the two ends. This CDR3 has 15 residues. Germline loops: CDR1 ENHRY, CDR2 SYGVKD. The CDR3 nucleotides are TGTGCCATCGCCGGGACGGCCCGGAACACCGGGGAGCTGTTTTTT. Its protein product is CAIAGTARNTGELFF.

The rearrangement links TRBV25-1 to TRBJ1-1, with D uncertain. V lost 10 bases, J lost 5 bases, and 11 bases lay in between. The V gene's germline CDR1 is MGHDK and CDR2 SYGVNS. The CDR3 is made up of 11 amino acids. CDR3 region: CATSQMTEAFF. The CDR3 bases are TGTGCCACCTCCCAAATGACTGAAGCTTTCTTT.

This chain connects TRBV29-1 to TRBJ2-2, with 9 bases that match TRBD1. Trimming at V came to 4 bases and at J to 5 bases, leaving 8 bases not matched to a gene. The CDR3 spans 15 residues. CDR1 and CDR2 from the germline V gene are SQVTM and ANQGSEA. The CDR3 DNA reads as TGCAGCGTTGGGTTCGGGACAGGGCGAACCGGGGAGCTGTTTTTT. It is translated as CSVGFGTGRTGELFF.

This sequence joins TRBV30 and TRBJ1-5, with 10 bases identical to TRBD1. This CDR3 is built from 14 residues. The J segment lost 6 bases and the V segment lost 1 base, leaving 3 bases of the junction unmatched. From germline, CDR1 is GTSNPN and CDR2 SVGIG (reference sequence). The CDR3 DNA reads as TGTGCCTGGAGTGAAGGACAGGGGGGTCAGCCCCAGCATTTT. Translation: CAWSEGQGGQPQHF.

This chain uses TRBV13 with TRBJ2-7; 12 nucleotides align to TRBD2. This CDR3 is built from 16 residues. CDR1 and CDR2 from the germline V gene are PRHDT and FYEKMQ (reference sequence). V lost 5 bases and J lost 2; bases outside the gene matches: 7. The CDR3 nucleotides are TGTGCCAGCAGCATCAGAAGGACTAGCGGGACCTACGAGCAGTACTTC. Translating gives CASSIRRTSGTYEQYF.

The rearrangement joins TRBV27 to TRBJ1-3; D gene ambiguous. CDR1 is MNHEY and CDR2 is SMNVEV in the germline V gene (reference sequence). V was trimmed by 1 base and J by 0 bases, leaving 10 bases between them. This CDR3 has 16 residues. CDR3 loop: CASSLYGLNSGNTIYF. The CDR3 coding sequence is TGTGCCAGCAGTTTATACGGTCTGAACTCTGGAAACACCATATATTTT.

The chain employs TRBV5-1 and TRBJ2-1; possibly TRBD1 or TRBD2 for D (5 bases each). The CDR3 length is 14 residues. V lost 4 bases, J lost 6 bases, and 14 bases lay in between. Germline V gives CDR1 SGHRS, CDR2 YFSETQ. The CDR3 is CASSVPGTFNEQFF. CDR3 DNA sequence: TGCGCCAGCAGCGTGCCCGGGACCTTCAATGAGCAGTTCTTC.

The rearrangement links TRBV30 to TRBJ1-2; D not resolved. The V and J ends lost 0 bases and 4 bases respectively, with 12 bases between them. CDR3 length: 14 residues. Germline assignment: CDR1 GTSNPN and CDR2 SVGIG (reference sequence). The CDR3 DNA reads as TGTGCCTGGAGTGTAACGGGCGGCGGCTATGGCTACACCTTC. Translating gives CAWSVTGGGYGYTF.

The chain has TRBV6-1 and TRBJ2-5, with D perhaps TRBD1 (5 bases). V was shortened by 7 bases and J by 2 bases, with 11 bases between the two germline ends. The germline V gene has CDR1 MNHNS and CDR2 SASEGT. The CDR3 is 13 amino acids. The CDR3 spells CASNRQPQETQYF. CDR3 sequence (DNA): TGTGCCAGCAACCGACAGCCACAAGAGACCCAGTACTTC.

This clone has a handful of counts. The chain employs TRBV10-3 and TRBJ1-1; unclear D gene. Deletions cut 3 bases from V and 8 bases from J, with 13 bases between. This CDR3 has 13 amino acids. The germline gives CDR1 ENHRY, CDR2 SYGVKD. The CDR3 DNA sequence: TGTGCCATCAGTGACGGGTCCCGCTTGGAAGCTTTCTTT. Translation gives CAISDGSRLEAFF.

The chain has TRBV30 and TRBJ2-1; 7 bases map to TRBD2. In germline, CDR1 is GTSNPN, CDR2 SVGIG (reference sequence). The J segment lost 4 bases and the V segment lost 3 bases, leaving 9 bases of the junction unmatched. This CDR3 region has 15 residues. In DNA form, the CDR3 reads TGTGCCTGGAGGACTTTGCGGGAGCCTTACAATGAGCAGTTCTTC. This encodes CAWRTLREPYNEQFF.

The genes are TRBV6-1 and TRBJ1-3; TRBD1 might be the D (6 bases). This CDR3 region has 15 residues. The germline V gene has CDR1 MNHNS and CDR2 SASEGT. V was cut by 5 bases and J by 0 bases, with 11 bases left in between. The CDR3: CASSQQGSSGNTIYF. The CDR3 DNA is TGTGCCAGCAGTCAGCAGGGGAGCTCTGGAAACACCATATATTTT.

V usage is TRBV9 and J usage is TRBJ2-1; 12 nucleotides align to TRBD2. After removal of 4 bases from V and 7 bases from J, the junction contained 15 bases not matched to a gene. This CDR3 has 18 residues. The germline CDR1 and CDR2 sequences are SGDLS and YYNGEE. DNA of the CDR3: TGTGCCAGCAGCCCCTACACCGGACTAGCGGGACAGGCGAATGAGCAGTTCTTC. Its translation: CASSPYTGLAGQANEQFF.

In its sample, this clone was seen a few times. J is TRBJ2-3 and V is TRBV28; 13 bases line up with TRBD2. The germline gives CDR1 MDHEN, CDR2 SYDVKM. The CDR3 loop spans 15 amino acids. Germline trimming cut 4 bases from V and 3 bases from J; bases unmatched to any gene: 1. This CDR3 reads CASSSLAGGTDTQYF. CDR3 bases: TGTGCCAGCAGTTCACTAGCGGGAGGGACAGATACGCAGTATTTT.